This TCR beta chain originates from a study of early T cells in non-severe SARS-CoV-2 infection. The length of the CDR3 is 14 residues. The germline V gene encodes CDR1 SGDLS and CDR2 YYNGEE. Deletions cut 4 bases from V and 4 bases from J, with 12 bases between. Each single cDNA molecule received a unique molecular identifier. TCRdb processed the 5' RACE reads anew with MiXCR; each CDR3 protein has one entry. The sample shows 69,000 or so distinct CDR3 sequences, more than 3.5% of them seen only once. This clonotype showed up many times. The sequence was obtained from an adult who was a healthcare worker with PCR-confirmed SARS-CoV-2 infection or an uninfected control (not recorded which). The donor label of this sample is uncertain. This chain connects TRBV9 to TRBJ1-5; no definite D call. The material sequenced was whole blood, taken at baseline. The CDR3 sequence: CASSSDGLNQPQHF. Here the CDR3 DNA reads TGTGCCAGCAGCTCGGATGGTCTGAATCAGCCCCAGCATTTT.